These 9 T cell receptor beta chains came from one sample sequenced in a study of blood T cell repertoires in COVID-19. Clones were read by immunoSEQ multiplex PCR, and TCRdb kept only the in-frame ones, dropping some. Of tens of thousands of clones in the sample, 75% to 90% were seen once. Sequences were obtained from peripheral blood. The receptors shown here come from a human donor in a cohort sampled during active COVID-19.

This clone was seen just once. V usage is TRBV5-5 and J usage is TRBJ1-5, with a possible D match to TRBD1 (5 bases). CDR1 SGHKS and CDR2 YYEKEE come from the germline V gene (reference sequence). V was cut by 4 bases and J by 1 base, with 12 bases left in between. The CDR3 is 15 residues long. The CDR3 protein is CASSLRVGSNQPQHF. The DNA for the CDR3 is TGTGCCAGCAGCCTCAGGGTAGGGAGCAATCAGCCCCAGCATTTT.

CDR3 nucleotide sequence: TGTGCCAGCAGCTTAGGCGGGAGCGAACACGAGCAGTACTTC. Its protein product is CASSLGGSEHEQYF. V gene TRBV7-6 combines with J gene TRBJ2-7, with 7 bases aligning to TRBD2. Trimming cost V 1 base and J 5 bases; bases outside gene matches: 5. In germline, CDR1 is SGHVS, CDR2 FNYEAQ. This CDR3 is 14 amino acids long. The full variable domain, its missing parts supplied by reference TRBV7-6 and TRBJ2-7, is GAGVSQSPRYKVTKRGQDVALRCDPISGHVSLYWYRQALGQGPEFLTYFNYEAQQDKSGLPNDRFSAERPEGSISTLTIQRTEQRDSAMYRCASSLGGSEHEQYFGPGTRLTVT.

As DNA, the CDR3 is TGCGCCAGCAGCCAAGATTCGGGGGGTTATCAGCCCCAGCATTTT. Its protein product is CASSQDSGGYQPQHF. The chain is built from TRBV4-3 and TRBJ1-5; possibly TRBD1 for D (5 bases). Germline lookup yields CDR1 LGHNA and CDR2 YSLEER. V was pared by 0 bases and J by 5 bases, with 11 bases between. The CDR3 contains 15 residues.

This chain joins TRBV7-2 and TRBJ2-1, with 10 bases identical to TRBD2. The CDR3 totals 18 residues. The junction had 13 bases not matched to a gene; V was cut back by 0 bases and J by 8 bases. Germline CDR1 is SGHTA and CDR2 is FQGNSA. CDR3: CASSLALLRLAGLDEQFF. CDR3 bases: TGTGCCAGCAGCTTAGCGCTTTTAAGACTAGCGGGTTTAGATGAGCAGTTCTTC.

V is TRBV7-8 and J is TRBJ2-1; the match to TRBD2 covers 10 bases. This CDR3 spans 18 amino acids. V gave up 5 bases and J gave up 4 bases; unmatched junction bases: 14. The germline V gene encodes CDR1 SGHVS and CDR2 FQNEAQ. This CDR3 reads CASSARPSGGLIYNEQFF. The CDR3, as DNA: TGTGCCAGCAGCGCCCGACCTAGCGGGGGCCTCATTTACAATGAGCAGTTCTTC.

This chain joins TRBV19 and TRBJ1-5; perhaps TRBD1 as D (6 bases). The V end was cut by 1 base, the J end by 0 bases, with 22 bases between. The CDR3 has 20 amino acids. In germline, CDR1 is LNHDA, CDR2 SQIVND (reference sequence). CDR3 bases: TGTGCCAGTAGTATAGTTCTGGGATTGGACAGCTGGTATAGCAATCAGCCCCAGCATTTT. Translated, it gives CASSIVLGLDSWYSNQPQHF.

V gene TRBV11-3 combines with J gene TRBJ2-5, with 7 bases matching TRBD2. The CDR3 contains 15 residues. After removal of 5 bases from V and 5 bases from J, the junction contained 11 bases not matched to a gene. Germline-derived CDR1 and CDR2 are SGHNT and YENEEA. The CDR3 DNA follows: TGTGCCAGCAGCACCGGGACTACCCTAATGGAGACCCAGTACTTC. It is translated as CASSTGTTLMETQYF.

J is TRBJ2-2 and V is TRBV10-3, with TRBD1 as a possible D gene (6 bases). The CDR3 is made up of 13 amino acids. CDR1 is ENHRY, CDR2 SYGVKD, per germline. The V and J ends lost 6 bases and 6 bases respectively, with 11 bases between them. Written as DNA, the CDR3 is TGTGCCATCAGACAGGGTGGGGCCGGGGAGCTGTTTTTT. This encodes CAIRQGGAGELFF.

The chain combines TRBV2 with TRBJ2-7, with no clear D. Deletions cut 3 bases from V and 0 bases from J, with 9 bases between. Germline V CDR1 and CDR2: SNHLY, FYNNEI. CDR3 length equals 14 residues. The CDR3 coding sequence is TGTGCCAGCAGTGAGCTCCCAGGCTCCTACGAGCAGTACTTC. Encoded protein: CASSELPGSYEQYF. The whole variable domain, filled in from reference TRBV2 and TRBJ2-7, reads EPEVTQTPSHQVTQMGQEVILRCVPISNHLYFYWYRQILGQKVEFLVSFYNNEISEKSEIFDDQFSVERPDGSNFTLKIRSTKLEDSAMYFCASSELPGSYEQYFGPGTRLTVT.